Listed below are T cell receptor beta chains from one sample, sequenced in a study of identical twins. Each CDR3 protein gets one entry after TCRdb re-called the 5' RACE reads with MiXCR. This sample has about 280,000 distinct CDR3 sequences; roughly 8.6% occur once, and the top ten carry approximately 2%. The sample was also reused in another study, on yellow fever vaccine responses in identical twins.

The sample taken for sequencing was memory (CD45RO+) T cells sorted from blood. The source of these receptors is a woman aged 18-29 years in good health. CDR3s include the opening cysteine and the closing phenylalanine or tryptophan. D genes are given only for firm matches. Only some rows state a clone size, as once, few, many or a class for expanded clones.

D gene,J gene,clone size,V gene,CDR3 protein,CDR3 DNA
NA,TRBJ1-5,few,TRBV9,CASSVGPSNQPQHF,TGTGCCAGCAGCGTAGGGCCTAGCAATCAGCCCCAGCATTTT
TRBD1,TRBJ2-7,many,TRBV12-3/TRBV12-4,CASIGTGRPLEQYF,TGTGCCAGCATCGGGACAGGGCGGCCCCTCGAGCAGTACTTC
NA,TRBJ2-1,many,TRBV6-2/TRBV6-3,CASSDRVNEQFF,TGTGCCAGCAGTGACCGAGTAAATGAGCAGTTCTTC
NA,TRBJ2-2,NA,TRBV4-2,CASSPADREMNTGELFF,TGTGCCAGCAGCCCAGCCGACAGAGAAATGAACACCGGGGAGCTGTTTTTT
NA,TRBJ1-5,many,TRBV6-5,CASSYSWAENQPQHF,TGTGCCAGCAGTTACTCGTGGGCAGAAAATCAGCCCCAGCATTTT
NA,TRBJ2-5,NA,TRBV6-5,CASSYWDREPYQETQHF,TGTGCCAGCAGTTATTGGGACCGGGAGCCCTACCAAGAGACCCAGCACTTC
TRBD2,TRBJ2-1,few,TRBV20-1,CSATRLAVGNEQFF,TGCAGTGCAACCCGACTAGCGGTAGGCAATGAGCAGTTCTTC
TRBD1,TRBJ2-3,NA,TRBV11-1,CASSLAPTGAADTQYF,TGTGCCAGCAGCTTAGCGCCCACAGGGGCGGCAGATACGCAGTATTTT
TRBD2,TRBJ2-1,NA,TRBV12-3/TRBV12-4,CASSSGTRLNNEQFF,TGTGCCAGCAGTTCCGGGACTAGGCTGAACAATGAGCAGTTCTTC
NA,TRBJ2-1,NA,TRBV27,CASSRDSVPYNEQFF,TGTGCCAGCAGCCGCGACAGCGTCCCCTACAATGAGCAGTTCTTC
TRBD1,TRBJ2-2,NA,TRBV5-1,CASSRDRGSGGELFF,TGCGCCAGCAGCCGGGACAGGGGTTCCGGCGGGGAGCTGTTTTTT
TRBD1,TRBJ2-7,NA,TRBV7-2,CASSLRGQRKSYEQYF,TGTGCCAGCAGCTTACGGGGACAGCGAAAATCCTACGAGCAGTACTTC
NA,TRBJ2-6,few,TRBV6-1,CASSDEDSGANVLTF,TGTGCCAGCAGTGACGAGGATTCTGGGGCCAACGTCCTGACTTTC
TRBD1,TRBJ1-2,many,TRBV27,CASRHSGQGFNGYTF,TGTGCCAGCAGACACTCGGGACAGGGGTTTAACGGCTACACCTTC
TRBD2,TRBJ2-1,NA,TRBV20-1,CSASSGTSIYNEQFF,TGCAGTGCCAGTAGCGGGACTAGCATTTACAATGAGCAGTTCTTC
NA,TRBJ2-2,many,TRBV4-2,CASSQEAGALGELFF,TGTGCCAGCAGCCAAGAGGCAGGGGCGTTGGGGGAGCTGTTTTTT
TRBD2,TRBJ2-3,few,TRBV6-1,CASSELTSGTDTQYF,TGTGCCAGCAGTGAACTAACTAGCGGAACAGATACGCAGTATTTT
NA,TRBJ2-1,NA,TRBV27,CASSPRGGSINEQFF,TGTGCCAGCAGTCCCCGCGGTGGAAGCATCAATGAGCAGTTCTTC
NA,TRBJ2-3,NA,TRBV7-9,CPSSLAGSGPSTDTQYF,TGTCCCAGCAGCTTAGCCGGTAGCGGACCCAGCACAGATACGCAGTATTTT
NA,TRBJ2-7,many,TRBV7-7,CASSLWTPASYEQYF,TGTGCCAGCAGCTTATGGACACCTGCTTCCTACGAGCAGTACTTC
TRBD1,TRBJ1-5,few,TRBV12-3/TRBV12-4,CASSRQGQPQHF,TGTGCCAGCAGTAGACAGGGTCAGCCCCAGCATTTT
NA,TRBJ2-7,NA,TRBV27,CASSDRLSSYEQYF,TGTGCCAGCAGTGATCGACTTAGCTCCTACGAGCAGTACTTC
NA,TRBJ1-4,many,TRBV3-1,CASSQQGATNEKLFF,TGTGCCAGCAGCCAACAGGGTGCAACTAATGAAAAACTGTTTTTT
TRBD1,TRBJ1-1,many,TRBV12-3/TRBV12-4,CASSFGTGMRNTEAFF,TGTGCCAGCAGTTTCGGGACAGGGATGAGGAACACTGAAGCTTTCTTT
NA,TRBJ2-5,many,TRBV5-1,CASSPGDTETQYF,TGCGCCAGCAGCCCCGGGGACACGGAGACCCAGTACTTC
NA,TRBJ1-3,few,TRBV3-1,CASSQGSVSRNTIYF,TGTGCCAGCAGCCAAGGGTCGGTCTCGAGAAACACCATATATTTT
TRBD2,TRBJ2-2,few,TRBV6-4,CASSEGTMDTGELFF,TGTGCCAGCAGTGAAGGGACTATGGACACCGGGGAGCTGTTTTTT
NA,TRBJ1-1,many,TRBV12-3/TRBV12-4,CASIFTGNTEAFF,TGTGCCAGCATCTTTACAGGGAACACTGAAGCTTTCTTT
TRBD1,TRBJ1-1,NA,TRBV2,CASSRTQTGGSLDTEAFF,TGTGCCAGCAGTAGGACCCAGACAGGGGGGTCTTTGGACACTGAAGCTTTCTTT
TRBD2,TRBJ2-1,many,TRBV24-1,CATSDAGLAGGPGEQFF,TGTGCCACCAGTGATGCCGGACTAGCGGGAGGGCCAGGGGAGCAGTTCTTC
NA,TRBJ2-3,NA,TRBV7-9,CASSYGDTQYF,TGTGCCAGCAGCTATGGAGATACGCAGTATTTT
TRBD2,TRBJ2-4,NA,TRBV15,CATSFVSGPGGIQYF,TGTGCCACCAGCTTTGTATCGGGACCGGGGGGCATTCAGTACTTC
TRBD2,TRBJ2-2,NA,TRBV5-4,CASSPLAVPNTGELFF,TGTGCCAGCAGCCCCCTAGCGGTACCGAACACCGGGGAGCTGTTTTTT
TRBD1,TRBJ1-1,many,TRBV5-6,CASSSQGGATSRDF,TGTGCCAGCAGCAGTCAGGGGGGCGCAACAAGTCGTGACTTT
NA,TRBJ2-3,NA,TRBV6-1,CASSEGGQADTQYF,TGTGCCAGCAGTGAGGGAGGACAGGCAGATACGCAGTATTTT